The clone carrying this T cell receptor (beta chain) was observed once. Its target is unknown. Sequenced by immunoSEQ multiplex PCR; TCRdb stores in-frame clones only, minus some. Among 45,000 to 50,000 clones listed, 80% to 95% were seen once. Losses at the gene ends were 8 bases for V and 4 bases for J; bases not matched to a gene: 7. Germline assignment: CDR1 SGHVS and CDR2 FQNEAQ. This CDR3 contains 14 residues. This entry comes from a study of graft-versus-host responses after intestinal transplantation. The overall study: Every transplant recipient was induced with anti-thymocyte globulin, then maintained on tacrolimus and steroids for about 3 years.

The origin of this receptor is a human donor who was the organ donor for an intestinal transplant. The chain carries TRBV7-8 and TRBJ1-1; 10 nucleotides match TRBD1. Sequencing used unstimulated CD4+ T cells sorted from spleen or lymph node cells, obtained before transplant. The CDR3 DNA reads as TGTGCCAGCGCGGGGGGACAGGGGTTCACTGAAGCTTTCTTT. Amino acid sequence: CASAGGQGFTEAFF.